The clone carrying this T cell receptor (beta chain) was detected only a few times. The target antigen is unknown. The length of the CDR3 is 16 residues. The ends lost 0 bases at V and 4 bases at J; junction bases unmatched: 4. It was template switching that added a universal primer site, and there were unique molecular identifiers on the cDNA. TCRdb recomputed calls from the 5' RACE reads with MiXCR, one row per CDR3 protein. The table lists about 240,000 distinct CDR3 sequences, 7.5% of them singletons, with roughly 5% in the top ten. No donor was unhealthy or non-Caucasian. The sample comes from a study of identical twins. Study-wide points: In cord blood, abundant beta clonotypes had fewer insertions; memory showed no trend. Models underestimated TCR alpha sharing (out-of-frame) in monozygotic twins.

These same records also appear under a second study, on yellow fever vaccine responses in identical twins.

This TCR came from a woman under 30 in good health. V usage is TRBV12-3 or TRBV12-4 and J usage is TRBJ2-7; 12 positions match TRBD1. Sequencing was done on a sample of CD8+ T cells sorted from blood. The CDR3: CASSLAGQGARYEQYF. The CDR3 coding sequence is TGTGCCAGCAGTTTAGCGGGACAGGGGGCGCGGTACGAGCAGTACTTC.